Shown below are 28 T cell receptor beta chains from a single sample sequenced in a study of tumor and adjacent non-tumor tissue in lung cancer. No cell sorting was done before RNA was extracted from the tissue. A modified ARM-PCR protocol with three rounds of nested PCR amplified TCRbeta. TCRdb recomputed calls from the multiplex PCR reads with MiXCR, one row per CDR3 protein. The sample lists about 200,000 distinct CDR3 sequences; over 55% were seen once. Sample: lung tumor tissue. These receptors all stem from a man in his fifties or sixties with non-small cell lung cancer.

The table lists this clonotype with a few counts. This rearrangement joins TRBV7-9 to TRBJ2-1; a possible D gene is TRBD1 (6 bases). Per germline, CDR1 SEHNR and CDR2 FQNEAQ (reference sequence). This CDR3 region has 14 residues. V lost 3 bases to trimming and J lost 7 bases, with 13 bases between them. As DNA, the CDR3 is TGTGCCAGCAGCTTGGGGGCAGGGATAAATGAGCAGTTCTTC. It yields the protein CASSLGAGINEQFF.

This clonotype was counted ten times or more. The V gene is TRBV6-1, the J gene TRBJ1-5; D not resolved. Germline V lookup: CDR1 MNHNS, CDR2 SASEGT. There are 14 residues in the CDR3. V dropped 1 base and J dropped 6 bases, with 10 bases sitting between them. CDR3 nucleotides: TGTGCCAGCAGTGAAGTTTGGATGGGTCAGCCCCAGCATTTT. It translates to CASSEVWMGQPQHF.

Details on this clonotype: A read error may be the cause here, since a much bigger clone is one base away. The chain employs TRBV11-3 and TRBJ1-5; no clear D. The germline CDR1 and CDR2 sequences are SGHNT and YENEEA. The CDR3 loop spans 13 amino acids. CDR3 protein: CANSLGQFQPQHF. CDR3 nucleotides: TGTGCCAACAGCTTGGGCCAGTTTCAGCCCCAGCATTTT.

Details on this clonotype: One end of the junction fails to match germline, which may point to a read error. The gene calls are TRBV4-2 and TRBJ1-4; D perhaps matches TRBD1 (6 bases). The germline CDR1 and CDR2 sequences are LGHNA and YNFKEQ. The CDR3 has 15 amino acids. The DNA of the CDR3 is TGTGCCAGCAGCCAAGCAACAGGGACTAATGAAAAACTGTTGTTT. Translation: CASSQATGTNEKLLF.

The rearrangement joins TRBV11-3 to TRBJ1-6; D possibly corresponds to TRBD1 (5 bases). Per germline, CDR1 SGHNT and CDR2 YENEEA. This CDR3 is built from 14 residues. The CDR3 reads CDRRLIRGDSPLHF. CDR3 nucleotides: TGTGACAGAAGATTAATAAGGGGTGATTCACCCCTCCACTTT.

As DNA, the CDR3 is TGTGCCAGCAGGCAACTCCCCGGACAGGAGGACGGTGGCTACACCTTC. Protein sequence: CASRQLPGQEDGGYTF. The chain joins TRBV6-1 to TRBJ1-2; 7 bases line up with TRBD1. Germline lookup yields CDR1 MNHNS and CDR2 SASEGT. The junction had 17 bases not matched to a gene; V was cut back by 6 bases and J by 7 bases. This CDR3 is built from 16 residues.

As for this clonotype: Germline and junction disagree at one end, which may indicate a read error. CDR3 DNA: TGTGCCAGCAGTCTGACTCTGTACAATAAGCAGTTCTTC. This translates into CASSLTLYNKQFF. The gene calls are TRBV12-3 or TRBV12-4 and TRBJ2-1; D uncertain. This CDR3 is 13 amino acids long.

Of note for this clonotype: One junction end does not reproduce the germline sequence, and a read error may be involved. V usage is TRBV4-3 and J usage is TRBJ1-2; 12 bases fit TRBD1. The CDR3 totals 17 residues. CDR1 and CDR2 (germline): LGHNA, YSLEER. CDR3 protein: CASSHGTGGTMRYGYTF. DNA of the CDR3: TGCGCCAGCAGCCATGGGACAGGGGGCACGATGAGATATGGCTACACTTTC.

For this clonotype: A read error may account for a junction end that differs from germline. This chain joins TRBV28 and TRBJ2-7; 8 nucleotides match TRBD2. Germline V gene sequence: CDR1 MDHEN, CDR2 SYDVKM. CDR3 length: 17 residues. CDR3 residues: CASSLFGTSGRLYVQYF. DNA for the CDR3: TGTGCCAGCAGTTTATTTGGGACCAGCGGGAGACTCTACGTGCAGTACTTC.

This clonotype was counted ten times or more. The chain employs TRBV6-1 and TRBJ1-1; D not resolved. This CDR3 is built from 12 residues. V was trimmed by 6 bases and J by 10 bases, leaving 15 bases between them. The V gene's germline CDR1 is MNHNS and CDR2 SASEGT. CDR3 residues: CASRVQSSPAFF. CDR3 nucleotide sequence: TGTGCCAGCAGAGTACAGTCCTCCCCAGCTTTCTTT.

This chain links TRBV5-4 with TRBJ1-6; a weak D match, TRBD1 (5 bases). Looked up from germline, CDR1 is SGHNT and CDR2 is YYREEE (reference sequence). The CDR3 contains 15 residues. The V end was cut by 4 bases, the J end by 9 bases, with 17 bases between. CDR3 sequence (DNA): TGTGCCAGCAGCGTTGGGCCCTTCGGGGGTTCACCCCTCCACTTT. It is translated as CASSVGPFGGSPLHF.

Notes on this clonotype: One end of the junction varies from germline; a read error may be responsible. V usage is TRBV6-2 or TRBV6-3 and J usage is TRBJ2-7; D call uncertain. The CDR3 is 15 residues long. Germline values: CDR1 MNHEY, CDR2 SVGEGT. The DNA of the CDR3 is TGTGCCAGCAGTTCTATACCCGGACCTTCCTACAAGCAGTACTTC. Protein product: CASSSIPGPSYKQYF.

A single count supports this clonotype. This CDR3 is missing its conserved last phenylalanine or tryptophan, likely due to a read error. The V and J genes are TRBV11-2 and TRBJ2-5; 10 bases align to TRBD2. This CDR3 contains 16 residues. CDR1 and CDR2 (germline): SGHAT, FQNNGV. The CDR3 reads CTSSLVSGGHQETQYC. In DNA, the CDR3 is TGTACCAGCAGCTTAGTTAGCGGGGGGCACCAAGAGACCCAGTACTGC.

About this clonotype: A clone one base away is much larger, so this may be a read error. V and J are TRBV6-1 and TRBJ1-5; TRBD1 might be the D (5 bases). The CDR3 runs 15 residues. CDR1 is MNHNS and CDR2 is SASEGT in the germline V gene. CDR3 bases: TGTGCCAGCAGTGAAGGGGGCCTGGGCAATCATCCCCAGCATTTT. Its translation: CASSEGGLGNHPQHF.

The V gene is TRBV20-1, the J gene TRBJ2-3; 7 nucleotides match TRBD2. This CDR3 has 16 amino acids. Germline values: CDR1 DFQATT, CDR2 SNEGSKA (reference sequence). After removal of 5 bases from V and 2 bases from J, the junction contained 13 bases not matched to a gene. The CDR3 loop is CSAWVKGRGDTDTQYF. In DNA, the CDR3 is TGCAGTGCTTGGGTGAAGGGACGGGGGGACACAGATACGCAGTATTTT.

For this clonotype: The conserved final phenylalanine or tryptophan is absent from the CDR3, which likely points to a read error. V gene TRBV4-2 combines with J gene TRBJ2-1, with 10 bases fitting TRBD2. The CDR3 spans 17 residues. Germline V gene lookup returns CDR1 LGHNA and CDR2 YNFKEQ. Germline trimming cut 1 base from V and 2 bases from J; bases unmatched to any gene: 5. In DNA form, the CDR3 reads TGTGCCAGCAGCCAAGTCCGAGCGGGAGGGACCTACAATGAGCAGTTCTAC. Residues: CASSQVRAGGTYNEQFY.

For this clonotype: The CDR3 does not close with the conserved phenylalanine or tryptophan, likely indicating a read error. The DNA is left out, because the CDR3 cannot be placed on it with certainty; the CDR3 is given as TCRdb lists it. The rearrangement uses TRBV12-3 or TRBV12-4 and TRBJ1-5; the DNA was not used to check the table's D call, TRBD1. The length of the CDR3 is 17 amino acids, counting both ends. CDR3: CASSLSRGSEDNQPRHY.

A word on this clonotype: The junction differs from germline at one of its ends, possibly a read error. J is TRBJ1-1 and V is TRBV30, with TRBD1 matching over 7 bases. Germline V lookup: CDR1 GTSNPN, CDR2 SVGIG (reference sequence). CDR3 length: 16 residues. Here the CDR3 reads CASMGQLRLDNTEAFF. In DNA, the CDR3 is TGCGCCTCGATGGGACAGCTCCGTTTGGACAACACTGAAGCTTTCTTT.

With regard to this clonotype: A single base separates this from a much larger clone, so it may be a read error. The genes are TRBV29-1 and TRBJ1-1; D not certain. The germline V gene has CDR1 SQVTM and CDR2 ANQGSEA. The CDR3 loop spans 11 amino acids. The V and J ends lost 6 bases and 2 bases respectively, with 7 bases between them. CDR3 sequence: CSVGANTEAFF. The CDR3, as DNA: TGCAGCGTCGGAGCCAACACTGAAGCTTTCTTT. The full variable domain, completed using reference TRBV29-1 and TRBJ1-1, is SAVISQKPSRDICQRGTSLTIQCQVDSQVTMMFWYRQQPGQSLTLIATANQGSEATYESGFVIDKFPISRPNLTFSTLTVSNMSPEDSSIYLCSVGANTEAFFGQGTRLTVV.

Concerning this clonotype: A much larger clone lies one base from this, so it may be a read error. The rearrangement uses TRBV20-1 and TRBJ2-7; TRBD2 agrees at 12 bases. CDR1 DFQATT and CDR2 SNEGSKA come from the germline V gene (reference sequence). Trimming took 0 bases from V and 3 from J; bases not matched to a gene: 12. The CDR3 has 18 amino acids. This CDR3 is CSARDLGTLAGGGYEQYF. The CDR3 bases are TGCAGTGCTAGAGATCTGGGGACTCTAGCGGGAGGGGGCTACGAGCAGTACTTC.

This clonotype was detected once. This could be a read error, since a much larger clone is one nucleotide away. The missing conserved phenylalanine or tryptophan at the end of this CDR3 makes a read error likely. The rearrangement uses TRBV6-1 and TRBJ1-5; possibly TRBD1 for D (6 bases). This CDR3 has 13 residues. Trimming left V 8 bases short and J 5 bases short, with 13 bases between. CDR1 is MNHNS, CDR2 SASEGT, per germline. The CDR3, as DNA: TGTGCCAGCCGACACAGGGTAGATCAGCCCCAGCATTTA. Encoded protein: CASRHRVDQPQHL.

Remarks on this clonotype: A read error is possible here, since a much larger clone lies one base away. As the CDR3 is not closed by the conserved phenylalanine or tryptophan, this likely results from a read error. The V call is TRBV20-1, the J call TRBJ2-3; tentative D call: TRBD2 (7 bases). Trimming took 3 bases from V and 2 from J, leaving 12 bases between them. The CDR3 is made up of 14 amino acids. In germline, CDR1 is DFQATT, CDR2 SNEGSKA (reference sequence). In nucleotides, the CDR3 is TGCAGTGCTAGGGGGGGGCAGAACACAGATACGCAGTATATT. This translates into CSARGGQNTDTQYI.

This clonotype has at least ten counts. This chain connects TRBV20-1 to TRBJ1-5; TRBD1 matches 11 bases. V was pared by 5 bases and J by 3 bases, with 0 bases of the junction left unmatched. Per germline, CDR1 DFQATT and CDR2 SNEGSKA (reference sequence). This CDR3 is built from 13 residues. For the CDR3, the DNA is TGCAGTGCTGGACAGGGGGCCAATCAGCCCCAGCATTTT. Its protein is CSAGQGANQPQHF.

As for this clonotype: Germline and junction disagree at one end, which may indicate a read error. This chain connects TRBV4-3 to TRBJ1-5; D is unresolved. This CDR3 contains 13 residues. The germline V gene encodes CDR1 LGHNA and CDR2 YSLEER. The CDR3 region has the DNA TGCGCCAGCAGCCAAGTCGTAGGTCAGCCTCCGCACTTT. It codes for CASSQVVGQPPHF.

The rearrangement links TRBV7-3 to TRBJ2-7; D gene uncertain. The CDR3 spans 14 residues. V shed 9 bases and J shed 3 bases, with 18 bases lying between them. Germline V gene sequence: CDR1 SGHTA, CDR2 FQGTGA. The DNA of the CDR3 is TGTGCCAGTAGCCCCCAGCACAGCTGCTACGAGCAGTACTTC. Protein sequence: CASSPQHSCYEQYF.

With regard to this clonotype: An end of the junction differs from the germline gene, which may be a read error. This chain joins TRBV6-5 and TRBJ1-3; a possible D gene is TRBD1 (6 bases). CDR1 MNHEY and CDR2 SVGAGI come from the germline V gene. The CDR3 contains 16 residues. In DNA form, the CDR3 reads TGTACCAGCAGCGACCGCCTGGACAGCGCAGGAAACACCACATATTTT. This sequence encodes CTSSDRLDSAGNTTYF.

V usage is TRBV11-2 and J usage is TRBJ2-1, with a weak D call TRBD2 (5 bases). Germline CDR1 is SGHAT and CDR2 is FQNNGV. Trimming left V 10 bases short and J 6 bases short, with 13 bases between. The CDR3 loop spans 12 amino acids. CDR3 sequence (DNA): TGTGCCAACGGGGTGACCTTCAATGAGCAGTTCTTC. Protein product: CANGVTFNEQFF.

This clonotype occurred a few times. The rearrangement joins TRBV30 to TRBJ1-3, with a tentative D call TRBD1 (6 bases). The CDR3 is 12 residues long. V lost 2 bases and J lost 8, with 10 bases in between. Germline CDR1 reads GTSNPN; CDR2 reads SVGIG (reference sequence). CDR3 residues: CAWSRGGDTIYF. The CDR3 DNA reads TGTGCCTGGAGTCGAGGGGGGGACACCATATATTTT.